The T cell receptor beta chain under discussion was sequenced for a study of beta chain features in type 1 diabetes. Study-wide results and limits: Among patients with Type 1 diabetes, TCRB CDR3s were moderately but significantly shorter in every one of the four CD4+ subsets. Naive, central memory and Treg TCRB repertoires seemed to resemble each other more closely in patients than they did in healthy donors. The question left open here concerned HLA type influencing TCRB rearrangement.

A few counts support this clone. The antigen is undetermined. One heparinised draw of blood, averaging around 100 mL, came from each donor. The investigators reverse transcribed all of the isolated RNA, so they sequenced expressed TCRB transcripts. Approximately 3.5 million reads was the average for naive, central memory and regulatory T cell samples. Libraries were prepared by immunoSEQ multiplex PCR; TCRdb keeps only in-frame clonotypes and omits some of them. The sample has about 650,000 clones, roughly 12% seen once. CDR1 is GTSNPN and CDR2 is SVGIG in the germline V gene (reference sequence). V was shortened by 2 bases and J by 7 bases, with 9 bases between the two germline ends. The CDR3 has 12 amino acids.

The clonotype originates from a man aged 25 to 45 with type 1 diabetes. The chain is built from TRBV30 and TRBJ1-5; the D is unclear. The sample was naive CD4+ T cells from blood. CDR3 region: CAWSWVNQPQHF. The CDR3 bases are TGTGCCTGGAGTTGGGTGAACCAGCCCCAGCATTTT.